A single sample is the source of the 25 T cell receptor beta chains below, sequenced in a study of post-analysis software for immune sequencing data. Study results and limitations: The five TRBV segments detected at higher frequency in patients than in controls included TRBV5-6, TRBV5-1 and TRBV20-1.

Their antigen targets remain unknown. TCR beta cDNA libraries included unique molecular identifiers. TCRdb passed the PCR reads through MiXCR, listing each CDR3 protein once. The sample comprises 150,000 to 200,000 distinct CDR3 sequences, approximately 30% of which are singletons, and roughly 1.6% rests with the top ten. The sequenced sample consisted of blood. The receptors shown here come from a girl between 10 and 17 years old with multiple sclerosis.

On this clonotype itself: A much more abundant neighbour one base away suggests this may be a read error. The chain employs TRBV27 and TRBJ2-7; 9 nucleotides match TRBD1. CDR3 length equals 15 residues. CDR1 MNHEY and CDR2 SMNVEV come from the germline V gene (reference sequence). Trimming removed 4 bases from V and 7 bases from J; junction bases left unmatched: 11. This CDR3 reads CASSSRDRALDEQYF. The CDR3 DNA sequence: TGTGCCAGCAGTTCCCGGGACAGGGCCCTCGATGAGCAGTACTTC.

This clonotype was observed a few times. The rearrangement joins TRBV20-1 to TRBJ2-3; D remains unclear. The CDR3 spans 14 residues. CDR1 and CDR2 from the germline V gene are DFQATT and SNEGSKA (reference sequence). Trimming removed 6 bases from V and 5 bases from J, with 18 bases in between. The CDR3 DNA is TGCAGTGCCCCCGCCCCTTATGTCGGAGATACGCAGTATTTT. It translates to CSAPAPYVGDTQYF.

In this sample, this clonotype turned up many times. The V call is TRBV11-2, the J call TRBJ2-5; TRBD1 matches 7 bases. V shed 3 bases, J shed 2 bases, and the junction held 3 bases outside the gene matches. The CDR3 is 14 residues long. Germline CDR1 SGHAT, CDR2 FQNNGV. CDR3 loop: CASSFTGVQETQYF. CDR3 in DNA: TGTGCCAGCAGCTTTACAGGGGTGCAAGAGACCCAGTACTTC.

CDR3 nucleotide sequence: TGCGCCAGCAGCCCACCCTTAGCGGTCTCCTACAATGAGCAGTACTTC. Amino acids: CASSPPLAVSYNEQYF. The V call is TRBV5-1, the J call TRBJ2-1, with D maybe TRBD2 (6 bases). The J call may be incorrect, as the DNA end agrees better with TRBJ2-7. This CDR3 comprises 16 residues. The germline CDR1 and CDR2 sequences are SGHRS and YFSETQ.

In its sample, this clonotype was seen a few times. J is TRBJ2-3 and V is TRBV30, with TRBD2 matching 9 bases. The CDR3 runs 15 residues. V shed 4 bases and J 0 bases; nucleotides not matched to a gene: 5. In germline, CDR1 is GTSNPN, CDR2 SVGIG (reference sequence). CDR3 residues: CAWNSGSSSTDTQYF. CDR3 DNA sequence: TGTGCCTGGAATAGCGGGAGCTCTAGCACAGATACGCAGTATTTT.

This clonotype appeared many times. The V call is TRBV29-1, the J call TRBJ2-3; TRBD2 agrees at 9 bases. The CDR3 totals 14 residues. The germline V gene has CDR1 SQVTM and CDR2 ANQGSEA. V lost 5 bases to trimming and J lost 3 bases; unmatched junction nucleotides: 6. The DNA for the CDR3 is TGCAGCGTTTCGCGGGAGGGGGGTACAGATACGCAGTATTTT. As protein: CSVSREGGTDTQYF.

The rearrangement links TRBV18 to TRBJ2-1; 8 bases map to TRBD2. The CDR3 covers 14 residues. V lost 1 base, J lost 4 bases, and 0 bases stayed unmatched. The V gene's germline CDR1 is KGHSH and CDR2 LQKENI. Written as DNA, the CDR3 is TGTGCCAGCTCACCACAGCGGGGGTACAATGAGCAGTTCTTC. Translation: CASSPQRGYNEQFF. The entire variable domain, with the rest obtained from reference TRBV18 and TRBJ2-1, is as follows: NAGVMQNPRHLVRRRGQEARLRCSPMKGHSHVYWYRQLPEEGLKFMVYLQKENIIDESGMPKERFSAEFPKEGPSILRIQQVVRGDSAAYFCASSPQRGYNEQFFGPGTRLTVL.

The V and J genes are TRBV10-3 and TRBJ2-1; D unresolved. The assigned J gene may be wrong: the sequence end matches TRBJ2-7 better. From germline, CDR1 is ENHRY and CDR2 SYGVKD. This CDR3 is 13 amino acids long. The DNA for the CDR3 is TGTGCCGTCACCGCGGAGACCTACAATGAGCAGTACTTC. As protein: CAVTAETYNEQYF.

Comments on this clonotype: It may be a read error: a sequence one base away is much more abundant. The DNA of the CDR3 is TGTGACACCAGCAGAGGACCGGCTAGCGGGACCCTTGGGCAGTTCTTC. Its translation: CDTSRGPASGTLGQFF. The chain couples TRBV15 to TRBJ2-1; 9 bases line up with TRBD2. Germline V gene lookup returns CDR1 LNHNV and CDR2 YYDKDF (reference sequence). The length of the CDR3 is 16 residues.

As to this clonotype: A read error may explain this, as a much larger clone is one base away. The chain combines TRBV6-2 or TRBV6-3 with TRBJ2-1; no clear D. V was pared by 7 bases and J by 10 bases, with 23 bases between. The CDR3 is 15 residues long. CDR1 is MNHEY, CDR2 SVGEGT, per germline. The DNA for the CDR3 is TGTGCCAGCACCTCTGTGACGGAATCCCCCCCCGAGCAGTTCTTC. Amino acids: CASTSVTESPPEQFF.

This clonotype has a handful of counts. This chain joins TRBV7-3 and TRBJ2-1; weak D call: TRBD1 (5 bases). Trimming stripped 4 bases from V and 5 bases from J, with 9 bases between. In germline, CDR1 is SGHTA, CDR2 FQGTGA. The CDR3 length is 13 residues. The chain's CDR3 is CASSWSGNNEQFF. CDR3 bases: TGTGCCAGCAGCTGGTCAGGGAACAATGAGCAGTTCTTC.

On this clonotype: A much larger clone differs from this one at a single base, so this may be a read error. The gene calls are TRBV20-1 and TRBJ2-7; D call uncertain. There are 11 residues in the CDR3. Germline lookup yields CDR1 DFQATT and CDR2 SNEGSKA (reference sequence). The CDR3 DNA is TGCAGTGCTAGTACTATCTACGGGCAGTACTTC. Translated, it gives CSASTIYGQYF.

This clonotype was seen repeatedly, ten times or more. The gene calls are TRBV4-1 and TRBJ2-1; D is undetermined. V lost 6 bases and J 4 bases, leaving 13 bases between the germline ends. In germline, CDR1 is MGHRA, CDR2 YSYEKL. The CDR3 is 14 residues long. DNA for the CDR3: TGCGCCAGCAGTCGGGTAGACGGTTACAATGAGCAGTTCTTC. It encodes CASSRVDGYNEQFF.

The chain employs TRBV20-1 and TRBJ2-7; 12 bases match TRBD2. Germline lookup yields CDR1 DFQATT and CDR2 SNEGSKA (reference sequence). Unmatched junction bases numbered 12, after V lost 0 bases and J lost 3 bases. The CDR3 totals 18 residues. CDR3 nucleotides: TGCAGTGCTAGAGATCCGCTAGCGGGAGGGGAAGGAATCTACGAGCAGTACTTC. It yields the protein CSARDPLAGGEGIYEQYF.

As to this clonotype: Possible read error: a much larger clone is one base away. The genes are TRBV10-3 and TRBJ2-1, with a tentative D call TRBD1 (6 bases). There are 13 residues in the CDR3. Trimming removed 10 bases from V and 6 bases from J, with 16 bases in between. Germline V gene data show CDR1 as ENHRY and CDR2 as SYGVKD. The CDR3 sequence is CATTGTGTNEQFF. CDR3 bases: TGTGCCACCACGGGTACAGGGACCAATGAGCAGTTCTTC.

In the case of this clonotype: Germline is not matched at one junction end, which may reflect a read error. This chain uses TRBV28 with TRBJ2-3; 7 bases fit TRBD1. The CDR3 runs to 13 residues. Per germline, CDR1 MDHEN and CDR2 SYDVKM. The DNA for the CDR3 is TGTGTCAGCACTCGAGGGGGCGCAGATACGCAGTATTTT. Encoded protein: CVSTRGGADTQYF.

The table lists this clonotype with many counts. CDR3 DNA: TGTGCCAGCAGCTTAAGTGGGCGGGAGCAAGAGACCCAGTACTTC. Its protein product is CASSLSGREQETQYF. The gene calls are TRBV7-3 and TRBJ2-5; 7 nucleotides line up with TRBD2. This CDR3 is 15 amino acids long. CDR1 is SGHTA, CDR2 FQGTGA, per germline. V shed 1 base and J 2 bases; nucleotides not matched to a gene: 4.

As concerns this clonotype: This may be a read error: a much more frequent sequence differs by one nucleotide. The chain is built from TRBV12-3 or TRBV12-4 and TRBJ2-1; the D call may be TRBD1 or TRBD2 (5 bases each). The DNA end is more similar to TRBJ2-7, so the J call may be wrong. The CDR3 runs to 15 residues. The CDR3: CASGWGWSSYNEQYF. CDR3 nucleotide sequence: TGTGCCAGCGGATGGGGGTGGAGCTCCTACAATGAGCAGTACTTC.

V is TRBV7-2 and J is TRBJ2-6, with TRBD1 as a possible D gene (6 bases). Trimming removed 3 bases at V and 0 bases at J, with 12 bases between. The CDR3 extends over 17 amino acids. The V gene's germline CDR1 is SGHTA and CDR2 FQGNSA. CDR3 sequence (DNA): TGTGCCAGCAGCTTTGGTAGGGGGTCCTCTGGGGCCAACGTCCTGACTTTC. This gives the protein CASSFGRGSSGANVLTF. Variable domain in full (rest from reference TRBV7-2 and TRBJ2-6): GAGVSQSPSNKVTEKGKDVELRCDPISGHTALYWYRQSLGQGLEFLIYFQGNSAPDKSGLPSDRFSAERTGGSVSTLTIQRTQQEDSAVYLCASSFGRGSSGANVLTFGAGSRLTVL.

The chain couples TRBV12-3 or TRBV12-4 to TRBJ2-1; 10 positions match TRBD2. Germline trimming cut 6 bases from V and 8 bases from J; bases unmatched to any gene: 13. This CDR3 has 16 residues. The CDR3: CASSPVTSGIVYEQFF. In DNA form, the CDR3 reads TGTGCCAGCAGCCCCGTAACTAGCGGGATAGTGTATGAGCAGTTCTTC.

This clonotype was picked up many times. This sequence joins TRBV5-1 and TRBJ2-3; D not certain. Germline lookup yields CDR1 SGHRS and CDR2 YFSETQ. CDR3 length equals 14 residues. Trimming removed 1 base from V and 5 bases from J, with 11 bases in between. CDR3 in DNA: TGCGCCAGCAGCTTGACGGGTCCACGAGATACGCAGTATTTT. Its protein product is CASSLTGPRDTQYF.

This clonotype has only a few counts. The chain is built from TRBV11-3 and TRBJ2-2; possible D gene TRBD1, 7 bases. CDR3 length: 15 residues. From germline, CDR1 is SGHNT and CDR2 YENEEA. V lost 5 bases and J 6 bases, leaving 16 bases between the germline ends. Here the CDR3 reads CASSRGTAPAGELFF. Here the CDR3 DNA reads TGTGCCAGCAGCCGCGGGACAGCCCCAGCCGGGGAGCTGTTTTTT.

V usage is TRBV5-1 and J usage is TRBJ1-5; 9 bases map to TRBD1. Germline V gene sequence: CDR1 SGHRS, CDR2 YFSETQ. V lost 3 bases to trimming and J lost 9 bases; unmatched junction nucleotides: 7. CDR3 length: 14 amino acids. CDR3 sequence reads: CASSSDRGLRPQHF. The CDR3 DNA is TGCGCCAGCAGCTCGGACAGGGGCCTTCGGCCCCAGCATTTT.

The chain employs TRBV18 and TRBJ2-1, with D uncertain. Deletions cut 2 bases from V and 9 bases from J, with 5 bases between. Germline-derived CDR1 and CDR2 are KGHSH and LQKENI. This CDR3 has 11 residues. CDR3 bases: TGTGCCAGCTCACCATACGGTGAGCAGTTCTTC. The encoded protein is CASSPYGEQFF.

CDR3 residues: CASSKQGAMNTEAFF. The CDR3, as DNA: TGCGCCAGCAGCAAACAGGGGGCTATGAACACTGAAGCTTTCTTT. The chain uses TRBV5-1 and TRBJ1-1; 9 nucleotides agree with TRBD1. Germline V gene lookup returns CDR1 SGHRS and CDR2 YFSETQ. The CDR3 length is 15 residues. The V and J ends lost 4 bases and 0 bases, in that order; junction bases with no gene match: 4.